This T cell receptor (beta chain) was observed in a study of blood T cell repertoires in COVID-19 (dated by TCRdb to the early 2020s). About the investigation overall: Samples covering the acute and convalescent phases of COVID-19 were provided by collaborators in the United States, Italy and Spain. The prospective study material was composed of cDNA or gDNA derived from T cells, B-cell-depleted T cells, or PBMCs. Subjects who had been exposed to COVID-19, were actively infected with it, or had recovered from it provided the deeply sampled blood TCRbeta repertoires that made up the dataset. The repertoires were made available in a free public database intended to serve as a resource for research on the immune response to SARS-CoV-2. Samples were obtained from the ongoing ImmuneRACE study (first 160 participants) and from some 1,200 subjects provided by 6 global collaborators. Nearly every sample came with metadata listing a de-identified subject ID, COVID-19 status, age in years and sex. Where HLA class I and class II types were available, the types were taken from metadata supplied by the sample provider, not from assay-based typing. The study at large found these results: The amount of clinical and demographic metadata varied by source and participant and was provided uncurated.

A note on this clone: The antigen it binds to is not known. Base qualities are not provided; no much larger clone lies one nucleotide away.

TCRbeta CDR3 regions were amplified from genomic DNA using the immunoSEQ Assay, a bias-controlled multiplex PCR. As for how the authors treated the data: The number of nucleated cells in each sample was estimated from the amplification of reference gene primers within the assay. Sequence reads were collapsed and filtered to measure the absolute abundance of every unique TCRbeta CDR3 rearrangement. For each sample, productive Simpson clonality was calculated by taking the square root of Simpson's diversity index across productive rearrangements. Sourced from immuneACCESS, this table was stored by TCRdb with only in-frame sequences that have V and J called. A share of the clones is absent; for the studies checked, an unresolved V gene accounts for under half, and the remainder has no known explanation. Clonal size and the V and J genes are those of that table, whereas D and trimming came from the DNA. Counted in this sample were some 160,000 clones; more than 80% of them appeared once. Approximately 2.8% of the sample rests with the top ten.

Whole blood was collected in K2EDTA tubes by collaborating institutions according to the institutions' own protocols. For TCRbeta analysis, collaborators shipped samples as frozen whole blood, isolated PBMCs, or DNA extracted from either of those sample types. Including cysteine and phenylalanine, the CDR3 has 16 amino acids. Only the CDR3 portion is preserved as DNA: 48 bases, with reading frame beginning at the first base. For this chain, trimming is 2 bases at the V end and 0 bases at the J end, and the number of junction bases without a gene match is 0. In the germline V gene, CDR1 corresponds to KGHSH and CDR2 to LQKENI.

Here the chain combines TRBV18 and TRBJ2-3; 12 central bases correspond to TRBD2. The sequenced material came from peripheral blood. The receptor's source is a man aged 55 to 70 with acute or convalescent COVID-19. Here the CDR3 is given as CASSPGLAGSTDTQYF. The DNA sequence is as follows: TGTGCCAGCTCACCAGGACTAGCGGGGAGCACAGATACGCAGTATTTT.